Listed here is a single TCR beta chain. Its antigen is not identified. This sample is part of a study of T cell responses to AZD1222 COVID-19 vaccine. Study-level points and caveats: Sampling that yielded the repertoires occurred only after the peak T cell response.

Sequencing used immunoSEQ multiplex PCR; TCRdb keeps in-frame clones, though not all of them. The table records roughly 77,000 clones, over 90% of them present only once. The V and J ends lost 0 bases and 4 bases respectively, with 17 bases between them. This CDR3 comprises 17 residues. CDR1 is SGHDT, CDR2 YYEEEE, per germline. This TCR came from an adult in good health. This chain links TRBV5-6 with TRBJ1-3; maybe TRBD1 (6 bases). This material consisted of peripheral blood, taken on day 0 of AZD1222 vaccination. DNA for the CDR3: TGTGCCAGCAGCTTGGGGGGGCTCAGAAGGAGAGGAAACACCATATATTTT. It translates to CASSLGGLRRRGNTIYF.